This TCR beta chain was profiled in a study of CD8+CD57+ T cells in acquired aplastic anemia. The TCR beta profiling, which covered VDJ combination and CDR3 sequence, was carried out using genomic DNA as the template. TCRdb used MiXCR to reprocess the reads, holding one entry per CDR3 protein. The sample has around 200,000 distinct CDR3 sequences, less than 50% seen once. Whoever was chosen for sequencing had shown CD8+CD57+ cell expansion by flow cytometry. Prior therapy had not been administered to any patient at the time of blood sampling. This clonotype was seen more than once but under ten times. The CDR3 runs to 18 residues. The germline V gene has CDR1 DFQATT and CDR2 SNEGSKA (reference sequence). The trim removed 8 bases at V and 3 bases at J, leaving 22 bases unmatched.

This receptor was identified in a human donor with aplastic anemia. This rearrangement joins TRBV20-1 to TRBJ1-2; 9 positions match TRBD1. Sequences were obtained from sorted CD4+, CD8+, or CD8+CD57+ T cells (not recorded which) from PBMCs. The CDR3 region is CSTEVPALRDRADYGYTF. CDR3 DNA: TGCAGTACCGAGGTTCCCGCCTTACGGGACAGGGCGGACTATGGCTACACCTTC.